This passage covers 32 T cell receptor beta chains from one sample sequenced in a study of T cell responses to AZD1222 COVID-19 vaccine. Sequenced by immunoSEQ multiplex PCR; TCRdb stores in-frame clones only, minus some. The data contain approximately 80,000 clones, more than 75% of them singletons. This specimen consisted of peripheral blood, obtained on day 0 of AZD1222 vaccination. These receptors were taken from an adult in good health.

This chain joins TRBV10-3 and TRBJ2-5; 9 bases are a match to TRBD1. The CDR3 consists of 14 residues. The V and J ends lost 5 bases and 5 bases, in that order; junction bases with no gene match: 6. Germline V gene sequence: CDR1 ENHRY, CDR2 SYGVKD. Here the CDR3 reads CAISPGQGLETQYF. CDR3 nucleotide sequence: TGTGCCATCAGTCCGGGACAGGGCTTGGAGACCCAGTACTTC.

The J gene is TRBJ2-5, the V gene TRBV18; 15 nucleotides match TRBD2. V dropped 2 bases and J dropped 2; count of bases not matched to a gene: 9. The germline gives CDR1 KGHSH, CDR2 LQKENI. The CDR3 runs to 19 residues. The CDR3 sequence: CASSPTAGLAGGIQETQYF. The DNA of the CDR3 is TGTGCCAGCTCACCAACCGCGGGACTAGCGGGAGGAATACAAGAGACCCAGTACTTC. Together with reference TRBV18 and TRBJ2-5, the CDR3 gives the full variable domain: NAGVMQNPRHLVRRRGQEARLRCSPMKGHSHVYWYRQLPEEGLKFMVYLQKENIIDESGMPKERFSAEFPKEGPSILRIQQVVRGDSAAYFCASSPTAGLAGGIQETQYFGPGTRLLVL.

The chain recombines TRBV30 with TRBJ2-5; 14 bases match TRBD2. The CDR3 runs 17 residues. The V and J ends lost 0 bases and 5 bases, in that order; junction bases with no gene match: 8. CDR1 GTSNPN and CDR2 SVGIG come from the germline V gene (reference sequence). CDR3 sequence: CAWSVLGLAGGRETQYF. In nucleotides, the CDR3 is TGTGCCTGGAGTGTACTCGGACTAGCGGGGGGACGGGAGACCCAGTACTTC.

DNA for the CDR3: TGTGCCGCCCGGGACAGGGTGCGCAATGAGCAGTTCTTC. Its translation is CAARDRVRNEQFF. The chain uses TRBV3-1 (or the pseudogene TRBV3-2) and TRBJ2-1; 9 bases map to TRBD1. V dropped 11 bases and J dropped 6; count of bases not matched to a gene: 8. Germline CDR1 and CDR2: LGHDT and YNNKEL (reference sequence). This CDR3 comprises 13 residues.

This clone was seen only a few times. The chain links TRBV13 to TRBJ1-2; possibly TRBD1 for D (5 bases). Trimming took off 5 bases at V and 2 bases at J, with 9 bases between the two ends. The CDR3 has 13 residues. Germline values: CDR1 PRHDT, CDR2 FYEKMQ (reference sequence). This CDR3 is CASSTGRNYGYTF. CDR3 DNA sequence: TGTGCCAGCAGCACGGGACGGAACTATGGCTACACCTTC.

The rearrangement links TRBV5-1 to TRBJ2-3; 7 bases agree with TRBD2. The CDR3 extends over 16 amino acids. V was pared by 5 bases and J by 3 bases, with 12 bases of the junction left unmatched. The V gene's germline CDR1 is SGHRS and CDR2 YFSETQ. CDR3 protein: CASSPPGGISTDTQYF. In DNA, the CDR3 is TGCGCCAGCAGTCCGCCCGGGGGGATCTCGACAGATACGCAGTATTTT.

The chain joins TRBV28 to TRBJ1-2; D ambiguous. V was trimmed by 3 bases and J by 5 bases, leaving 4 bases between them. Looked up from germline, CDR1 is MDHEN and CDR2 is SYDVKM. The length of the CDR3 is 11 residues. The CDR3 reads CASSFGYGYTF. CDR3 coding DNA: TGTGCCAGCAGTTTCGGATATGGCTACACCTTC.

The chain combines TRBV6-2 or TRBV6-3 with TRBJ1-1; TRBD1 agrees at 7 bases. V lost 2 bases, J lost 11 bases, and 2 bases stayed unmatched. This CDR3 is built from 11 residues. Germline V gene data show CDR1 as MNHEY and CDR2 as SVGEGT. Here the CDR3 reads CASSYDRAAFF. For the CDR3, the DNA is TGTGCCAGCAGTTACGACAGGGCGGCTTTCTTT.

This clone was seen a handful of times. The rearrangement links TRBV24-1 to TRBJ2-1; weak D call: TRBD2 (5 bases). This CDR3 has 12 amino acids. The germline V and J ends were trimmed by 7 bases and 4 bases, with 7 bases remaining between them. The germline gives CDR1 KGHDR, CDR2 SFDVKD. CDR3 sequence reads: CATSGGYNEQFF. CDR3 DNA: TGTGCCACCAGCGGCGGGTACAATGAGCAGTTCTTC.

The gene calls are TRBV3-1 (or the pseudogene TRBV3-2) and TRBJ1-1; D may be TRBD1 (5 bases). From germline, CDR1 is LGHDT and CDR2 YNNKEL (reference sequence). CDR3 length: 15 residues. Trimming removed 1 base at V and 1 base at J, with 10 bases between. CDR3 protein: CASSQGGLTNTEAFF. The CDR3 DNA reads as TGTGCCAGCAGCCAAGGGGGACTGACGAACACTGAAGCTTTCTTT.

The J gene is TRBJ2-1, the V gene TRBV7-2; 13 nucleotides match TRBD2. Germline CDR1 reads SGHTA; CDR2 reads FQGNSA. CDR3 length: 15 amino acids. After removal of 1 base from V and 8 bases from J, the junction contained 2 bases not matched to a gene. The CDR3: CASSLVLAGGDEQFF. CDR3 DNA sequence: TGTGCCAGCAGCTTAGTACTAGCGGGAGGGGATGAGCAGTTCTTC.

The V and J genes are TRBV5-8 and TRBJ2-2; no clear D. The ends were cut back, 2 bases at V and 3 bases at J, with 8 bases in the middle. The CDR3 extends over 14 amino acids. Per the germline V gene, CDR1 is SGHTS and CDR2 is YDEGEE. The CDR3 spells CASSFRPHTGELFF. The CDR3, as DNA: TGTGCCAGCAGCTTCAGGCCACACACCGGGGAGCTGTTTTTT. Full variable domain (outside the CDR3, taken from reference TRBV5-8 and TRBJ2-2): EAGVTQSPTHLIKTRGQQATLRCSPISGHTSVYWYQQALGLGLQFLLWYDEGEERNRGNFPPRFSGRQFPNYSSELNVNALELEDSALYLCASSFRPHTGELFFGEGSRLTVL.

The table lists this clone with a count of one. V is TRBV30 and J is TRBJ1-1, with a tentative D call TRBD1 (5 bases). There are 14 residues in the CDR3. Trimming removed 3 bases from V and 6 bases from J, with 17 bases in between. Germline V lookup: CDR1 GTSNPN, CDR2 SVGIG (reference sequence). DNA for the CDR3: TGTGCCTGGAGACCGGGACTTGAGAGCGCTGAAGCTTTCTTT. Its protein product is CAWRPGLESAEAFF.

This chain uses TRBV20-1 with TRBJ1-1; TRBD1 agrees at 10 bases. The junction had 6 bases not matched to a gene; V was cut back by 3 bases and J by 11 bases. This CDR3 contains 12 residues. Germline V gene sequence: CDR1 DFQATT, CDR2 SNEGSKA (reference sequence). DNA of the CDR3: TGCAGTGCTAGTGACAGGGGGCTGGGGGCTTTCTTT. Protein sequence: CSASDRGLGAFF.

CDR3 in DNA: TGTGCCACCAGTGATGTGGACAGGGGAAAAGGCAATCAGCCCCAGCATTTT. It translates to CATSDVDRGKGNQPQHF. The chain employs TRBV24-1 and TRBJ1-5, with 9 bases fitting TRBD1. With 3 bases clipped from V and 2 bases from J, the junction kept 7 bases outside the gene matches. Per the germline V gene, CDR1 is KGHDR and CDR2 is SFDVKD. The CDR3 runs 17 residues.

The chain combines TRBV29-1 with TRBJ2-1, with D possibly matching TRBD1 (5 bases). The germline gives CDR1 SQVTM, CDR2 ANQGSEA. The germline V and J ends were trimmed by 0 bases and 3 bases, with 6 bases remaining between them. The CDR3 consists of 13 residues. The CDR3 loop reads CSVEDQGYNEQFF. In nucleotides, the CDR3 is TGCAGCGTTGAAGATCAGGGCTACAATGAGCAGTTCTTC.

This chain uses TRBV11-2 with TRBJ2-3; the match to TRBD2 covers 7 bases. The germline V gene encodes CDR1 SGHAT and CDR2 FQNNGV. The CDR3 is 17 residues long. After removal of 0 bases from V and 1 base from J, the junction contained 7 bases not matched to a gene. This chain's CDR3 is CASSLDLLAGGTDTQYF. For the CDR3, the DNA is TGTGCCAGCAGCTTAGATCTCCTCGCGGGGGGCACAGATACGCAGTATTTT.

The genes are TRBV4-2 and TRBJ2-7, with D tentatively TRBD2 (5 bases). V dropped 1 base and J dropped 0 bases, with 10 bases sitting between them. CDR1 is LGHNA, CDR2 YNFKEQ, per germline. This CDR3 has 15 amino acids. The CDR3 DNA sequence: TGTGCCAGCAGCCAAGCTCCTAGCAGCTCCTACGAGCAGTACTTC. Its protein product is CASSQAPSSSYEQYF.

The chain recombines TRBV5-1 with TRBJ1-3, with D perhaps TRBD1 (5 bases). This CDR3 contains 13 residues. Looked up from germline, CDR1 is SGHRS and CDR2 is YFSETQ. The V gene lost 5 bases and the J gene lost 2 bases, with 8 bases spanning the gap. CDR3 in DNA: TGCGCCAGCAGTGAAGGGGCTGGAAACACCATATATTTT. It yields the protein CASSEGAGNTIYF.

The V gene is TRBV18, the J gene TRBJ1-2; D is perhaps TRBD1 (6 bases). The CDR3 loop spans 17 amino acids. Germline values: CDR1 KGHSH, CDR2 LQKENI. Deletions cut 6 bases from V and 0 bases from J, with 20 bases between. In nucleotides, the CDR3 is TGTGCCAGCTCCGGGGGCTTGCGGGGGCTATCTAACTATGGCTACACCTTC. It translates to CASSGGLRGLSNYGYTF.

V is TRBV5-1 and J is TRBJ2-7; D is perhaps TRBD2 (6 bases). V gave up 4 bases and J gave up 3 bases, with 14 bases separating them. In germline, CDR1 is SGHRS, CDR2 YFSETQ. CDR3 length: 14 residues. The CDR3 loop is CASSLDMEGYEQYF. The CDR3 DNA is TGCGCCAGCAGCCTAGATATGGAGGGCTACGAGCAGTACTTC. Full variable domain (outside the CDR3, taken from reference TRBV5-1 and TRBJ2-7): KAGVTQTPRYLIKTRGQQVTLSCSPISGHRSVSWYQQTPGQGLQFLFEYFSETQRNKGNFPGRFSGRQFSNSRSEMNVSTLELGDSALYLCASSLDMEGYEQYFGPGTRLTVT.

V usage is TRBV6-5 and J usage is TRBJ1-2, with a tentative D call TRBD1 (6 bases). The length of the CDR3 is 13 residues. V shed 6 bases and J shed 2 bases, with 10 bases lying between them. CDR1 and CDR2 from the germline V gene are MNHEY and SVGAGI. The CDR3 protein is CASRVDRNYGYTF. CDR3 nucleotides: TGTGCCAGCAGAGTAGACAGGAACTATGGCTACACCTTC.

V gene TRBV25-1 combines with J gene TRBJ1-4; possibly TRBD1 for D (5 bases). CDR3 size: 13 residues. Per germline, CDR1 MGHDK and CDR2 SYGVNS. V was pared by 1 base and J by 8 bases, with 8 bases between. CDR3 sequence reads: CASSELWTEKLFF. In DNA form, the CDR3 reads TGTGCCAGCAGTGAATTATGGACAGAAAAACTGTTTTTT. The whole variable domain, filled in from reference TRBV25-1 and TRBJ1-4, reads EADIYQTPRYLVIGTGKKITLECSQTMGHDKMYWYQQDPGMELHLIHYSYGVNSTEKGDLSSESTVSRIRTEHFPLTLESARPSHTSQYLCASSELWTEKLFFGSGTQLSVL.

The chain is built from TRBV6-5 and TRBJ1-1, with 8 bases aligning to TRBD1. This CDR3 has 14 residues. V lost 8 bases, J lost 7 bases, and 12 bases stayed unmatched. The germline V gene encodes CDR1 MNHEY and CDR2 SVGAGI. CDR3 sequence: CASLSVRDRSEAFF. The CDR3 DNA is TGTGCCAGCCTTAGTGTGAGGGACAGGAGTGAAGCTTTCTTT.

The rearrangement links TRBV6-6 to TRBJ1-3, with D perhaps TRBD1 (5 bases). The CDR3 sequence is 19 residues long. The V end was cut by 5 bases, the J end by 0 bases, with 23 bases between. From germline, CDR1 is MNHNY and CDR2 SVGAGI (reference sequence). The CDR3 DNA reads TGTGCCAGCAGTCTTCGACAGCATTCGGGACGGAGCTCTGGAAACACCATATATTTT. This translates into CASSLRQHSGRSSGNTIYF.

V gene TRBV5-5 combines with J gene TRBJ2-3; 8 positions agree with TRBD1. Losses at the gene ends were 6 bases for V and 2 bases for J; bases not matched to a gene: 2. This CDR3 comprises 13 residues. CDR1 is SGHKS, CDR2 YYEKEE, per germline (reference sequence). The CDR3 DNA reads as TGTGCCAGCAACAGGGGGACCACAGATACGCAGTATTTT. Amino acid sequence: CASNRGTTDTQYF.

This clone has a single count. This chain joins TRBV10-3 and TRBJ1-6; maybe TRBD1 (5 bases). The CDR3 contains 13 residues. Germline lookup yields CDR1 ENHRY and CDR2 SYGVKD. Deletions cut 7 bases from V and 7 bases from J, with 11 bases between. The CDR3: CAITDRLNSPLHF. CDR3 DNA: TGTGCCATCACCGACAGACTGAATTCACCCCTCCACTTT.

The CDR3 sequence: CASSLLAGSSYNEQFF. The CDR3 DNA sequence: TGTGCCAGCAGCTTATTAGCGGGAAGCTCCTACAATGAGCAGTTCTTC. The genes are TRBV5-4 and TRBJ2-1; 8 nucleotides match TRBD2. V lost 2 bases and J lost 0; bases outside the gene matches: 4. Germline lookup yields CDR1 SGHNT and CDR2 YYREEE (reference sequence). CDR3 length equals 16 residues.

This sequence joins TRBV18 and TRBJ2-5; TRBD2 matches at 7 bases. This CDR3 has 14 amino acids. The J segment lost 3 bases and the V segment lost 6 bases, leaving 7 bases of the junction unmatched. Per germline, CDR1 KGHSH and CDR2 LQKENI. CDR3 DNA: TGTGCCAGCTCGCCGACTAGCAGGAAAGAGACCCAGTACTTC. This translates into CASSPTSRKETQYF.

V gene TRBV7-7 combines with J gene TRBJ2-2; no reliable D call. The CDR3 consists of 14 residues. V lost 0 bases and J 5 bases, leaving 7 bases between the germline ends. Germline values: CDR1 SSHAT, CDR2 FNYEAQ (reference sequence). The CDR3 loop reads CASSLAGNTGELFF. The DNA for the CDR3 is TGTGCCAGCAGCTTAGCAGGAAATACCGGGGAGCTGTTTTTT.

This chain uses TRBV30 with TRBJ2-2, with TRBD1 matching 7 bases. V trimming: 2 bases; J trimming: 5 bases; junction bases outside the gene matches: 11. The CDR3 is 16 amino acids. Looked up from germline, CDR1 is GTSNPN and CDR2 is SVGIG (reference sequence). CDR3 in amino acids: CAWSNRGKAWTGELFF. The CDR3 region has the DNA TGTGCCTGGAGTAACAGGGGAAAGGCCTGGACCGGGGAGCTGTTTTTT.

The chain uses TRBV6-5 and TRBJ2-5; D is perhaps TRBD2 (6 bases). The V and J ends lost 3 bases and 3 bases respectively, with 8 bases between them. This CDR3 comprises 13 residues. Germline CDR1 reads MNHEY; CDR2 reads SVGAGI. CDR3 protein: CASSYGGKETQYF. The CDR3 DNA sequence: TGTGCCAGCAGTTATGGAGGGAAAGAGACCCAGTACTTC.